This TCR beta chain was recovered during a study of T cell responses to AZD1222 COVID-19 vaccine. Comments on this clone: The antigen remains unidentified.

The protocol was immunoSEQ multiplex PCR, while the TCRdb copy is restricted to in-frame clones and leaves out a portion. Of 90,000 to 120,000 clones in the sample, roughly 90% were seen once. General study points: Clonal diversity was possibly underestimated; the donors were predominantly white British and more often female. Spike-specific TCR breadth and depth rose after two AZD1222 doses.

The sequence was collected from an adult in good health. The starting material was peripheral blood, obtained on day 0 of MenACWY control vaccination.

The CDR3 sequence: CASGYGVFMNTIYF. CDR3 DNA sequence: TGTGCCAGCGGATATGGGGTATTTATGAACACCATATATTTT. V usage is TRBV6-5 and J usage is TRBJ1-3; D remains unclear. V dropped 8 bases and J dropped 7 bases, with 18 bases sitting between them. The germline gives CDR1 MNHEY, CDR2 SVGAGI. The CDR3 runs to 14 residues.